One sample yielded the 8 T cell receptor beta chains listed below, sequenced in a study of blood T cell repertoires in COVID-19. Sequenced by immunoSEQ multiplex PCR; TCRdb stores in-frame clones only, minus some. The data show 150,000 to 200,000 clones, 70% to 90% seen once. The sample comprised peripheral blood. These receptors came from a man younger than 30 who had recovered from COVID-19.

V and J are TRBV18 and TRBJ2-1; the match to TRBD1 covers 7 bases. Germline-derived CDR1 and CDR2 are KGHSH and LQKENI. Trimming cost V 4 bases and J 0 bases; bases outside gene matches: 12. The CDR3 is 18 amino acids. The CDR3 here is CASSRRDSAMLSYNEQFF. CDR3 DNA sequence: TGTGCCAGCTCACGCCGGGACAGTGCAATGCTCTCCTACAATGAGCAGTTCTTC.

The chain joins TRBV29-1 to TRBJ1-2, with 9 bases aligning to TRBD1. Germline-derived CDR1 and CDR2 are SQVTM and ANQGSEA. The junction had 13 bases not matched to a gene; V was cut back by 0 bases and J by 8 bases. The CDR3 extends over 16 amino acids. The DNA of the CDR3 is TGCAGCGTTGAAGATGTCGTAGGACAGGGGTTAGGAGGCTACACCTTC. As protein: CSVEDVVGQGLGGYTF. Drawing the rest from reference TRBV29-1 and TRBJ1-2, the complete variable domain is SAVISQKPSRDICQRGTSLTIQCQVDSQVTMMFWYRQQPGQSLTLIATANQGSEATYESGFVIDKFPISRPNLTFSTLTVSNMSPEDSSIYLCSVEDVVGQGLGGYTFGSGTRLTVV.

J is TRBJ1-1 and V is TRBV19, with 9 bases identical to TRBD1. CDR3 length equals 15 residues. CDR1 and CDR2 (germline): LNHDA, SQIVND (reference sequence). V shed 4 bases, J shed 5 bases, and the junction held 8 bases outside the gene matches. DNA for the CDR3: TGTGCCAGTAGTAGGATTCCGGGACAGGGAACTGAAGCTTTCTTT. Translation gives CASSRIPGQGTEAFF.

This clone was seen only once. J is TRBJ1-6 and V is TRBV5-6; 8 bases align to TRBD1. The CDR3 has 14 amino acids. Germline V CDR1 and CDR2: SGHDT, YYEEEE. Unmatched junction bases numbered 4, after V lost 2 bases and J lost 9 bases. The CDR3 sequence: CASSFWDRPSPLHF. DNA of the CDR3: TGTGCCAGCAGCTTCTGGGACAGGCCTTCACCCCTCCACTTT. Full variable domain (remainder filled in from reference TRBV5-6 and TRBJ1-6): DAGVTQSPTHLIKTRGQQVTLRCSPKSGHDTVSWYQQALGQGPQFIFQYYEEEERQRGNFPDRFSGHQFPNYSSELNVNALLLGDSALYLCASSFWDRPSPLHFGNGTRLTVT.

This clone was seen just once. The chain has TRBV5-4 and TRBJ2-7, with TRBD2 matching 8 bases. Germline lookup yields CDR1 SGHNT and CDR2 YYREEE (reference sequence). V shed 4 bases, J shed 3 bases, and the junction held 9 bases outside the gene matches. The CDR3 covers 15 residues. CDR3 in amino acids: CASSPGGGAYYEQYF. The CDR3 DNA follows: TGTGCCAGCAGCCCGGGAGGGGGGGCTTACTACGAGCAGTACTTC.

Here the CDR3 reads CAQREDANTGELFF. CDR3 coding DNA: TGTGCACAGCGGGAGGATGCGAACACCGGGGAGCTGTTTTTT. The chain joins TRBV2 to TRBJ2-2; 9 bases are shared with TRBD2. CDR1 SNHLY and CDR2 FYNNEI come from the germline V gene. CDR3 length: 14 residues.

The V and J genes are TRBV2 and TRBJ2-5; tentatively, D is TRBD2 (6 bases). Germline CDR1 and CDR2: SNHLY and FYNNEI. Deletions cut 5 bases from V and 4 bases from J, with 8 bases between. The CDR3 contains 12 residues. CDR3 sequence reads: CASSRGGETQYF. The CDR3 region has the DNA TGTGCCAGCAGTCGGGGAGGAGAGACCCAGTACTTC.

The CDR3 spells CASSQDRISSGSYYEQYF. The CDR3 DNA reads TGCGCCAGCAGCCAAGATAGGATCAGTAGCGGGAGTTACTACGAGCAGTACTTC. This chain connects TRBV4-3 to TRBJ2-7, with 9 positions matching TRBD2. After removal of 0 bases from V and 3 bases from J, the junction contained 12 bases not matched to a gene. Germline V lookup: CDR1 LGHNA, CDR2 YSLEER. This CDR3 is built from 18 residues.